What follows describes a single TCR beta chain. No antigen is known for it. Here immunoSEQ multiplex PCR was the method, and the copy in TCRdb shows in-frame clones only, minus some. This sample yields around 580,000 clones, of which 95% to 98% are seen a single time; 0.3% belongs to the top ten. The naive CD8 population came from CD45RO-negative cells selected for CCR7, without terminally differentiated effector memory CD45RA+ cells. All the donors were Caucasian adults who lived in Nashville, Tennessee. The V gene lost 4 bases and the J gene lost 1 base, with 5 bases spanning the gap. The CDR3 consists of 13 residues. Germline CDR1 SGHNT, CDR2 YYREEE (reference sequence). The sample originates from a study of shared clonotypes between healthy human individuals. The overall study: A few men and a couple of women, aged 18 to 49, were donors.

Study-level findings and limits: It was the non-shared clonotypes that had lower generation probabilities than clonotypes shared by all four donors.

The chain links TRBV5-4 to TRBJ2-2; no reliable D call. The sequence was obtained from a man younger than 40 in good health. The sequencing input was naive CD8+ T cells sorted from blood. CDR3 protein: CASSPENTGELFF. As DNA, the CDR3 is TGTGCCAGCAGCCCTGAGAACACCGGGGAGCTGTTTTTT.